Each of the 18 T cell receptor beta chains below was sequenced from the same sample in a study of shared clonotypes between healthy human individuals. Data came from immunoSEQ multiplex PCR; TCRdb stores just in-frame clones and leaves some out. The data show approximately 980,000 clones, over 60% seen once. The sequenced sample consisted of memory CD4+ T cells sorted from blood. Subset described: CD45RA-negative fraction. The receptors shown here come from a man aged 18 to 30 in good health.

The rearrangement uses TRBV7-2 and TRBJ1-2; TRBD1 matches at 9 bases. This CDR3 is built from 14 residues. Trimming took 5 bases from V and 7 from J; bases not matched to a gene: 8. Germline V gives CDR1 SGHTA, CDR2 FQGNSA. CDR3 in DNA: TGTGCCAGCAGCCTGGACAGGGGACGGGGTGGCTACACCTTC. Translating it yields CASSLDRGRGGYTF.

The genes are TRBV4-1 and TRBJ2-1; D unclear. The CDR3 sequence is 15 residues long. With 1 base removed from V and 2 bases from J, the gap between germline ends came to 9 bases. The germline CDR1 and CDR2 sequences are MGHRA and YSYEKL. DNA of the CDR3: TGCGCCAGCAGCCAAGTGGGTCTAGCCTACAATGAGCAGTTCTTC. Its translation: CASSQVGLAYNEQFF.

The CDR3 bases are TGTGCCATCAGTGAGACTACAGCAAATTCACCCCTCCACTTT. Residues: CAISETTANSPLHF. This chain connects TRBV10-3 to TRBJ1-6, with D unclear. The germline V and J ends were trimmed by 2 bases and 7 bases, with 9 bases remaining between them. The CDR3 loop spans 14 amino acids. Germline assignment: CDR1 ENHRY and CDR2 SYGVKD.

The V and J genes are TRBV4-1 and TRBJ2-5; 7 bases map to TRBD1. This CDR3 comprises 14 residues. The V gene end was trimmed by 4 bases and the J gene end by 3 bases; junction bases not matched to a gene: 5. CDR1 and CDR2 (germline): MGHRA, YSYEKL. For the CDR3, the DNA is TGCGCCAGCAGCCCGGGACAGTACAAAGAGACCCAGTACTTC. Its translation: CASSPGQYKETQYF.

This clone showed up just once. The chain employs TRBV7-9 and TRBJ2-6; no reliable D call. The germline CDR1 and CDR2 sequences are SEHNR and FQNEAQ (reference sequence). V was shortened by 6 bases and J by 2 bases, with 8 bases between the two germline ends. The CDR3 spans 14 residues. The CDR3 coding sequence is TGTGCCAGCAGGTTCCAAACTGGGGCCAACGTCCTGACTTTC. Its translation: CASRFQTGANVLTF.

V gene TRBV5-1 combines with J gene TRBJ2-1; the D is unclear. V was cut by 5 bases and J by 0 bases, with 18 bases left in between. The CDR3 sequence is 17 residues long. Looked up from germline, CDR1 is SGHRS and CDR2 is YFSETQ. The CDR3 DNA reads as TGCGCCAGCAGTTCCCTCTCCGCCGCGAGCTCCTACAATGAGCAGTTCTTC. The encoded protein is CASSSLSAASSYNEQFF.

This clone showed up just once. The chain is built from TRBV4-1 and TRBJ2-2; D gene ambiguous. V lost 2 bases and J lost 3, with 10 bases in between. CDR3 length: 15 residues. Looked up from germline, CDR1 is MGHRA and CDR2 is YSYEKL. CDR3 nucleotide sequence: TGCGCCAGCAGCCAATTTAGCAGTTACACCGGGGAGCTGTTTTTT. The encoded protein is CASSQFSSYTGELFF.

V usage is TRBV30 and J usage is TRBJ1-6, with 7 bases matching TRBD1. The CDR3 extends over 17 amino acids. The J segment lost 0 bases and the V segment lost 5 bases, leaving 10 bases of the junction unmatched. Germline V lookup: CDR1 GTSNPN, CDR2 SVGIG (reference sequence). DNA of the CDR3: TGTGCCTGGGACAGGGTACACCTAAGCTCCTATAATTCACCCCTCCACTTT. Amino acids: CAWDRVHLSSYNSPLHF.

This clone was observed a handful of times. This rearrangement joins TRBV6-5 to TRBJ1-2, with 9 bases that match TRBD1. Looked up from germline, CDR1 is MNHEY and CDR2 is SVGAGI. V was clipped by 5 bases and J by 7 bases; unmatched bases: 8. This CDR3 has 14 amino acids. CDR3 residues: CASSRQGGGSGYTF. The CDR3 bases are TGTGCCAGCAGTAGACAGGGGGGAGGTAGTGGCTACACCTTC.

This clone was observed once. V is TRBV5-4 and J is TRBJ2-1; D is perhaps TRBD1 (6 bases). Trimming pared 5 bases from V and 7 bases from J, leaving 16 bases between. From germline, CDR1 is SGHNT and CDR2 YYREEE (reference sequence). The CDR3 spans 14 residues. CDR3 sequence (DNA): TGTGCCAGCAGTCCGACAGGAAACTTTAATGAGCAGTTCTTC. Translation: CASSPTGNFNEQFF. Full variable domain (remainder filled in from reference TRBV5-4 and TRBJ2-1): ETGVTQSPTHLIKTRGQQVTLRCSSQSGHNTVSWYQQALGQGPQFIFQYYREEENGRGNFPPRFSGLQFPNYSSELNVNALELDDSALYLCASSPTGNFNEQFFGPGTRLTVL.

This rearrangement joins TRBV30 to TRBJ2-7; no firm D call. The CDR3 totals 13 residues. The V end lost 0 bases, the J end lost 3 bases, and 9 bases lay between the germline ends. Germline loops: CDR1 GTSNPN, CDR2 SVGIG (reference sequence). CDR3 protein: CAWSVRVDYEQYF. DNA for the CDR3: TGTGCCTGGAGTGTACGGGTAGACTACGAGCAGTACTTC.

This clone was seen once. The chain combines TRBV28 with TRBJ2-1; 7 bases line up with TRBD1. The J segment lost 4 bases and the V segment lost 5 bases, leaving 17 bases of the junction unmatched. The CDR3 extends over 18 amino acids. Per the germline V gene, CDR1 is MDHEN and CDR2 is SYDVKM. The CDR3 nucleotides read TGTGCCAGCAGTGACCCGGAGTCCGACCCAGGGGGATACAATGAGCAGTTCTTC. The encoded protein is CASSDPESDPGGYNEQFF.

The chain links TRBV5-6 to TRBJ1-5; D call uncertain. The CDR3 runs 15 residues. The germline V gene has CDR1 SGHDT and CDR2 YYEEEE. Trimming stripped 3 bases from V and 0 bases from J, with 10 bases between. The CDR3 DNA reads as TGTGCCAGCAGCTCCGACGGTACTAGCAATCAGCCCCAGCATTTT. This translates into CASSSDGTSNQPQHF.

The sample holds a few counts of this clone. This specimen includes other DNA sequences encoding the same CDR3. The CDR3 DNA follows: TGCGCCAGCAGCTGGGACAGCTACGAGCAGTACTTC. Encoded protein: CASSWDSYEQYF. V gene TRBV5-1 combines with J gene TRBJ2-7, with 7 positions matching TRBD1. The germline gives CDR1 SGHRS, CDR2 YFSETQ. The CDR3 spans 12 residues. The junction had 0 bases not matched to a gene; V was cut back by 3 bases and J by 3 bases. Variable domain in full (rest from reference TRBV5-1 and TRBJ2-7): KAGVTQTPRYLIKTRGQQVTLSCSPISGHRSVSWYQQTPGQGLQFLFEYFSETQRNKGNFPGRFSGRQFSNSRSEMNVSTLELGDSALYLCASSWDSYEQYFGPGTRLTVT.

This clone has more than one count but fewer than ten. The chain joins TRBV29-1 to TRBJ2-5; 11 bases fit TRBD2. V lost 3 bases and J lost 6; bases outside the gene matches: 3. The CDR3 is 13 residues long. From germline, CDR1 is SQVTM and CDR2 ANQGSEA. CDR3 in DNA: TGCAGCGTTGAGGTAGCGGGGGGGCAGACCCAGTACTTC. This codes for CSVEVAGGQTQYF.

Note on this clone: A much bigger clone sits one base away, suggesting this may be a read error. The J gene is TRBJ1-1, the V gene TRBV5-5, with D unclear. The CDR3 extends over 13 amino acids. Germline V gene sequence: CDR1 SGHKS, CDR2 YYEKEE (reference sequence). V lost 3 bases, J lost 1 base, and 7 bases lay in between. CDR3 sequence: CASSSNRNTEAFF. In DNA, the CDR3 is TGTGCCAGCAGCTCCAACAGGAACACTGAAGCTTTCTTT.

The chain has TRBV7-2 and TRBJ2-7; D may correspond to TRBD1 or TRBD2 (5 bases each). In germline, CDR1 is SGHTA, CDR2 FQGNSA. The CDR3 runs to 16 residues. Trimming left V 1 base short and J 2 bases short, with 15 bases between. The CDR3 coding sequence is TGTGCCAGCAGCTTAGAGAGAGGGGTAACCCCCTACGAGCAGTACTTC. Translating it yields CASSLERGVTPYEQYF. Drawing the rest from reference TRBV7-2 and TRBJ2-7, the complete variable domain is GAGVSQSPSNKVTEKGKDVELRCDPISGHTALYWYRQSLGQGLEFLIYFQGNSAPDKSGLPSDRFSAERTGGSVSTLTIQRTQQEDSAVYLCASSLERGVTPYEQYFGPGTRLTVT.

The rearrangement links TRBV5-4 to TRBJ2-3; TRBD2 matches 13 bases. The germline V gene encodes CDR1 SGHNT and CDR2 YYREEE (reference sequence). The trim removed 3 bases at V and 0 bases at J, leaving 7 bases unmatched. This CDR3 comprises 18 residues. DNA of the CDR3: TGTGCCAGCAGCTACCTGACTAGCGGGGGGACTAGCACAGATACGCAGTATTTT. It is translated as CASSYLTSGGTSTDTQYF.